The entry below gives a single T cell receptor (beta chain) sequence along with its context. The antigen it binds to is not known. Base-call qualities are not available, and no considerably larger clone is one nucleotide away. Looking up the germline V gene yields CDR1 SGHTA and CDR2 FQGNSA. Germline trimming amounts to 5 bases on V and 1 base on J, with 4 as the count of junction bases outside the gene matches. CDR3 length: 14 amino acids, cysteine to phenylalanine. Of the read, only the CDR3 DNA is kept; its 42 bases are in frame from base 1. The method behind the library was the immunoSEQ multiplex PCR assay. A mixture of 60 forward primers for TCR Vbeta segments and 13 reverse primers for TCR Jbeta segments was used in the multiplex PCR. A multiplex PCR assay on genomic DNA amplified the CDR3 region of rearranged TCR beta genes. The amplified TCR beta libraries were sequenced on the Illumina HiSeq System as 87-base-pair reads. As for the authors' bioinformatics: A later analysis tallied tens of millions of unique TCR beta chains across the 666 repertoires, and about 12 million of those chains were shared by two or more donors. Raw reads were error-corrected and collapsed into unique sequences with a nearest-neighbor algorithm that merged closely related sequences to remove PCR and sequencing errors. Alignment of CDR3 sequences to IMGT reference sequences was used to assign V, D and J gene segments. For a sequence to be retained, a match of at least six nucleotides was required to both a V gene segment and a J gene segment. A rearrangement counted as productive if the CDR3 had no stop codons and remained in frame with V and J, and every other rearrangement counted as non-productive. Following IMGT convention, CDR3 was defined as the stretch from the second conserved V-encoded cysteine up to the conserved J-encoded phenylalanine. The earlier analysis of 550 to 650 of the donors excluded any sequence lacking an unambiguous match to a single V gene segment. An earlier analysis of 500 to 600 of the donors classified V segments as functional when productive rearrangements were above 56.7% and as segregating when the standard deviation between donors was above 5%. A statistical classification framework was built to diagnose cytomegalovirus status from the catalog of TCR beta chain sequences. A later analysis assigned V and J genes by comparing TCR nucleotide sequences with IMGT/GENE-DB human TR gene sequences. A later analysis assigned CDR3 sequences and most-parsimonious VDJ recombination scenarios with the TCRdist pipeline. In a later analysis, each TCR beta chain was defined by its CDR3 amino acid sequence together with its V-gene family, and reads lacking a unique V-gene family were excluded. As a way to deal with suspected cross-contamination and a sequencing artifact, a later analysis dropped roughly 620 nucleotide sequences that were highly shared and had low generation probability. A later analysis calculated a clonal expansion index for each public chain from normalized within-repertoire ranks of inferred template counts. In a later analysis, generation probabilities were computed with a VDJ recombination model fitted to out-of-frame rearrangements, and the resulting probabilities were checked against IGoR. A later analysis scored TCR-TCR, TCR-HLA and TCR-CMV co-occurrence with hypergeometric tests, applying a repertoire-size bias correction to TCR pairs. False discovery rates were estimated in a later analysis by permuting HLA or CMV assignments 20 times. In a later analysis, co-occurring TCRs were grouped using DBSCAN, with TCRdist sequence similarity added in when clustering inside HLA-allele-positive subsets. Repertoires with fewer than 30,000 or more than 120,000 public chains were left out of co-occurrence clustering, as were roughly five repertoires with anomalous nucleotide sharing. TCRdb limited this immuneACCESS table to in-frame rearrangements with V and J called. A share of clones is missing; checked studies link under half to unresolved V genes, and the rest is unexplained. That table gives V, J and clone size, and the DNA gave D and trimming. This sample holds some 130,000 clones; 75% to 85% were observed only once. 2% to 2.5% of the sample comes from the top ten.

This sample stems from a study of cytomegalovirus exposure and HLA in healthy donors (TCRdb year 2017). Some background on the complete study: According to an earlier analysis of a few hundred of the donors, 150 million to 200 million T cells yielded 120 million or so unique TCR beta sequences and 276 Gb of sequence data. Every discovery cohort repertoire had been produced on one sequencing platform. In the later analysis, no new phenotypic data were used to find candidate immune exposures; instead, reliance was placed on TCR beta sequences and their occurrence across donors. HLA typing covered class I and class II loci at four-digit resolution. Among approximately 370 genotyped donors of the cohort, an average of approximately 220,000 unique TCR beta nucleotide sequences was sequenced per donor, of which 15% to 20% were non-productive. Using immunosequencing, the study profiled T cell repertoires from about 610 subjects and related those repertoires to cytomegalovirus serostatus. To predict cytomegalovirus infection status, the study combined high-throughput TCR immunosequencing, statistical association of individual TCRs with disease status, and machine learning. The study was designed to test whether signatures of past pathogen exposure could be identified by cataloging public T cell receptors. A handful of DR-DQ haplotypes were handled as single units for association and clustering because linkage in the cohort was strong. A separate validation cohort of over a hundred different subjects was used in addition to the roughly 700-subject first cohort. An early release that covered some 640 HLA-typed donors contained approximately 300 gigabases of sequencing data and 70 million to 100 million unique TCR sequences. Of the roughly 400 genotyped donors, about 80% fell in the genetic ancestry cluster associated with self-reported Caucasian donors. Typing coverage differed by locus: A, B, C, DRB1 and DQB1 were typed in about 629-640 donors, DQA1 in about 500, DPA1 in approximately 610, and DPB1 in 472. A later genetic analysis took genome-wide SNP genotypes for about 60% of the roughly 670 donors and used that subset as a discovery cohort. In a later analysis, previously published TCR beta repertoires from roughly 710 donors were re-analyzed and high-resolution HLA genotyping was added so that TCR occurrence patterns could be studied. Donor age, sex, ethnicity and CMV serostatus were compiled alongside the repertoire data. To decide whether each TCR beta V gene segment behaved as functional or pseudogenic, an earlier analysis of 587 of the donors relied on high-throughput TCR beta sequencing.

The cohort was made up of roughly 670 healthy bone marrow donors. At the time of sampling, every cohort member was nominally healthy, though immune exposures that went unrecorded were likely present. The donor was CMV seronegative and belonged to the group of 380 or so seronegative cohort members. A peripheral blood sample was provided by each donor, and peripheral blood mononuclear cells were used for TCR beta sequencing. The Qiagen DNeasy Blood Extraction Kit was used to extract genomic DNA from the blood cell samples. General study outcomes and caveats: When HLA alleles, especially DR and DQ, strongly co-occurred, attributing TCR associations to individual alleles was difficult. In a later genetic analysis, fewer N-insertions in productive TCRs were reported among donors in an Asian-associated ancestry cluster than the approximately 670-donor mean. An earlier analysis of roughly 570 of the donors showed that most TCR beta V segments appeared in productive rearrangements either about 90% or about 30% of the time, which broadly matched IMGT annotations. In a later analysis, about 16,000 TCR beta sequences were associated with specific HLA alleles at a false discovery rate of 0.05. Most TCR sequences were observed very rarely across donors, whereas some public TCRs were present in many individuals. Several of the top co-occurrence clusters appeared to be linked to parvovirus B19, influenza, CMV and Epstein-Barr virus, according to a later analysis. According to the authors, the approach could potentially be generalized to other disease states and immunological phenotypes. A further reported finding was that TCR beta sequences accurately predicted the HLA-A and HLA-B alleles for most subjects in the first cohort. A later analysis found that most CMV-associated TCR beta chains appeared HLA-restricted, with HLA associations seemingly driven largely by CMV exposure. The earlier analysis of some 560 of the donors excluded 15 to 20 rarely observed V segments, including chromosome 9 orphons, because counts were too low. Some IMGT-functional V segments, including TRBV6-2 and TRBV6-3, could not be distinguished by the 87-base-pair reads and were therefore excluded. Because HLA typing was unavailable for some donors at each locus, only the typed subset was used in association tests. A later analysis found that HLA-associated TCR beta chains were more clonally expanded and had lower generation probabilities than equally common non-associated chains. This cohort had only TCR beta chains sequenced, and the lack of alpha or paired-chain data limited which features could be detected. The study gave a list of 150 to 200 TCR beta chains associated with cytomegalovirus. Presence/absence analyses assumed roughly uniform sequencing depth across donors, an assumption that may not hold. Immune exposure information for the cohort was limited to CMV serostatus. In a later analysis, TCR association rates were found to vary across HLA loci, with the most associated TCRs seen for DRB1 alleles and the fewest for HLA-C alleles. Linkage disequilibrium might explain the correlated functional status among segregating V segments, but an unknown experimental factor could not be excluded. A later genetic analysis associated a missense DCLRE1C variant with V-gene and J-gene trimming of TCR beta chains, and an independent cohort replicated the association. Cytomegalovirus status was reported to be diagnosed by the classifier with high specificity and sensitivity in both the original and validation cohorts. A few of the identified cytomegalovirus-associated TCR beta chains were confirmed in vitro to be specific for cytomegalovirus antigens. The sequencing pipeline was judged likely to have produced a cluster of highly shared sequence variants as a technical artifact.

Sequenced material: PBMCs. The sequence was obtained from a man aged 18 to 35 in good health and CMV-seronegative. This sequence uses TRBV7-2 and TRBJ1-1; 7 bases in the middle match TRBD1. The DNA sequence is given as TGTGCCAGCAGCCCCGGACAGGCGAACACTGAAGCTTTCTTT. Its coded protein is CASSPGQANTEAFF.